The clone carrying this T cell receptor (beta chain) was detected a few times. Antigen: not known. This entry belongs to a study of CD8 T cells in ankylosing spondylitis. General observations from the study: Enrichment of disease-linked clones was reportedly significant in matched ankylosing spondylitis synovial fluid.

Using quantitative 5'-RACE with molecular barcodes, the authors made TCR beta libraries. TCRdb passed the 5' RACE reads through MiXCR, listing each CDR3 protein once. The sample has roughly 240,000 distinct CDR3 sequences, over 30% seen once. The source of this sequence is a male donor with ankylosing spondylitis or in good health (not recorded which). Specimen: blood, either unsorted or a sorted T cell fraction (not recorded which).

The CDR3 sequence: CSARDGLNEKLFF. The CDR3 region has the DNA TGCAGTGCTAGAGATGGCCTTAATGAAAAACTGTTTTTT. The V gene is TRBV20-1, the J gene TRBJ1-4; D remains ambiguous. The CDR3 spans 13 residues. CDR1 DFQATT and CDR2 SNEGSKA come from the germline V gene (reference sequence). With 0 bases removed from V and 4 bases from J, the gap between germline ends came to 6 bases.